This T cell receptor (beta chain) was sequenced in a study of T cells in Graves' hyperthyroidism and ophthalmopathy. Comments on this clonotype: What it recognizes is unknown.

Looked up from germline, CDR1 is MDHEN and CDR2 is SYDVKM. The CDR3 covers 15 residues. The V and J ends lost 5 bases and 3 bases, in that order; junction bases with no gene match: 4. The investigators amplified TCR beta CDR3 regions from RNA transcripts. The HTBI primer set drove a first-round RT-PCR of the TCR CDR3. Each CDR3 protein is one row after TCRdb ran MiXCR on the multiplex PCR reads. The data show about 500,000 distinct CDR3 sequences, around 16% seen once. Lactation, pregnancy, other autoimmune disease or uncontrolled infection excluded patients. Each diagnosis was grounded in clinical symptoms, serum thyroxine and TRAb, thyroid ultrasound, and orbital computed tomography. The study, taken as a whole, reports: Ophthalmopathy was model-predicted a median about 7.1 months pre-onset.

V is TRBV28 and J is TRBJ2-3; TRBD2 matches at 11 bases. The specimen was blood. This clonotype was obtained from a woman between 25 and 40 years old with Graves' ophthalmopathy. CDR3 sequence: CASSERTSGTDTQYF. In DNA, the CDR3 is TGTGCCAGCAGTGAAAGGACTAGCGGGACAGATACGCAGTATTTT.